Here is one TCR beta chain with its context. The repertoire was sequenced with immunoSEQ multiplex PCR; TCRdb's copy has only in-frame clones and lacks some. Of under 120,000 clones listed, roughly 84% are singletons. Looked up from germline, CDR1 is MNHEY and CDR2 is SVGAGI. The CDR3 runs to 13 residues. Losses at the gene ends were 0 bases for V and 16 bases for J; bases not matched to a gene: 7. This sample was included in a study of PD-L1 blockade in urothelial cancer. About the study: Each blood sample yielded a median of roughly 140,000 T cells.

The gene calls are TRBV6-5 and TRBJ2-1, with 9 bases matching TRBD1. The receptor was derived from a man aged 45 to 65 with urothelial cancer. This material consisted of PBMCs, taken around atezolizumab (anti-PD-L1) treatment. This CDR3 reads CASSYSTRDRVFF. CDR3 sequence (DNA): TGTGCCAGCAGTTACTCGACCCGGGACAGGGTTTTCTTC.